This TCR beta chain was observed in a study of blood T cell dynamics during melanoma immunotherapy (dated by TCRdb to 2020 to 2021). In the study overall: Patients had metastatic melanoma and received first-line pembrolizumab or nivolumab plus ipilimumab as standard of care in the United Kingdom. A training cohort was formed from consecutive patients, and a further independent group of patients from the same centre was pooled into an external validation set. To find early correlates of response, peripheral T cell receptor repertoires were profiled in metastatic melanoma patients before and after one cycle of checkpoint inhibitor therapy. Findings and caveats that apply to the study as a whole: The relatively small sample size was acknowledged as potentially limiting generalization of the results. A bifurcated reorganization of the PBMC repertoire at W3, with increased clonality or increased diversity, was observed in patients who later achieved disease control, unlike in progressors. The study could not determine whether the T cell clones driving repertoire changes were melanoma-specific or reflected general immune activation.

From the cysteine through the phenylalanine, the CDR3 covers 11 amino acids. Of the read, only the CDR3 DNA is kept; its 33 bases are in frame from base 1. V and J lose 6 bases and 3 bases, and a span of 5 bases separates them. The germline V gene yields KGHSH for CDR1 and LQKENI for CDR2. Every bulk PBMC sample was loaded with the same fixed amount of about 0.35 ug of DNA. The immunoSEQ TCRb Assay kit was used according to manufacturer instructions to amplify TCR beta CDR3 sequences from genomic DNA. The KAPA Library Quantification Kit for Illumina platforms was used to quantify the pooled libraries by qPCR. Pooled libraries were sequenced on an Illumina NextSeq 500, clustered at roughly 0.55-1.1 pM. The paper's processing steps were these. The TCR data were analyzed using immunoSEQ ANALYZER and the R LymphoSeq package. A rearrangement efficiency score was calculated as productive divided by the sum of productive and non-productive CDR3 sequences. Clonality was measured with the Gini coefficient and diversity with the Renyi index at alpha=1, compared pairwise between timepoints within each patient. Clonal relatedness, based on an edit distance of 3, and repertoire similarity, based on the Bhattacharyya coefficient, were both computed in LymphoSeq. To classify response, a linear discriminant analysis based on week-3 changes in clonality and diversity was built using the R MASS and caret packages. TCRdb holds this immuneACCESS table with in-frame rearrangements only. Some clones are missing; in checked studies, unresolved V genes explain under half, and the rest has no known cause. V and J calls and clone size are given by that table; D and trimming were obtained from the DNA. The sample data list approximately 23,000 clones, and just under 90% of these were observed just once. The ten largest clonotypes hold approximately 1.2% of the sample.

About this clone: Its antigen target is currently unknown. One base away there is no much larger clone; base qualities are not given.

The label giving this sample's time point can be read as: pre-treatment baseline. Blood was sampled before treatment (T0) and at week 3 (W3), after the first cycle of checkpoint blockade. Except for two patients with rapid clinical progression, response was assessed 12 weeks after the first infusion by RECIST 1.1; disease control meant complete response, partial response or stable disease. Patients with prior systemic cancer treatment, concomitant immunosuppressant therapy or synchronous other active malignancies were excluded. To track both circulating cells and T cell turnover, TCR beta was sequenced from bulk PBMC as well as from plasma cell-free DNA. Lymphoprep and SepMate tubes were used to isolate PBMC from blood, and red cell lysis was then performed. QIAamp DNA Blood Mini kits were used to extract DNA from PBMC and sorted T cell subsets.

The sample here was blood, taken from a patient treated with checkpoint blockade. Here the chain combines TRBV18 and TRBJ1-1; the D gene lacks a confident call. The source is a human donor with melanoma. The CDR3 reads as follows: CASSRDTEAFF. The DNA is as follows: TGTGCCAGCTCCCGGGACACTGAAGCTTTCTTT.